The clone carrying this TCR beta chain was seen only a few times. As yet, its antigen is unknown. Every patient was affected by relapse after autologous stem cell transplantation, while exposure to brentuximab vedotin was not uniform. This sample is part of a study of PD-1 blockade in classical Hodgkin lymphoma. General study results and limits: Newly diagnosed patients reportedly had lower baseline TCR diversity than healthy donors. Complete responders entered with baseline diversity on par with newly diagnosed patients, the results showed. Nivolumab starters within 1 year of ASCT were excluded.

The table came from immunoSEQ multiplex PCR; TCRdb's copy has only in-frame clones and leaves some out. Of just over 60,000 clones listed, approximately 88% are singletons. This clonotype was obtained from a human donor with classical Hodgkin lymphoma. Sequences were derived from peripheral blood mononuclear cells (PBMCs), sampled at baseline.

The CDR3: CASSLGREGYTF. The CDR3 nucleotides read TGTGCCAGCAGCTTAGGCAGGGAGGGCTACACCTTC. This chain joins TRBV7-4 and TRBJ1-2; tentative D call: TRBD1 (5 bases). V lost 1 base to trimming and J lost 8 bases, with 8 bases between them. This CDR3 comprises 12 residues. From germline, CDR1 is SGHVT and CDR2 SQSDAQ. The full variable domain, completed using reference TRBV7-4 and TRBJ1-2, is GAGVSQSPRYKVAKRGRDVALRCDSISGHVTLYWYRQTLGQGSEVLTYSQSDAQRDKSGRPSGRFSAERPERSVSTLKIQRTEQGDSAVYLCASSLGREGYTFGSGTRLTVV.